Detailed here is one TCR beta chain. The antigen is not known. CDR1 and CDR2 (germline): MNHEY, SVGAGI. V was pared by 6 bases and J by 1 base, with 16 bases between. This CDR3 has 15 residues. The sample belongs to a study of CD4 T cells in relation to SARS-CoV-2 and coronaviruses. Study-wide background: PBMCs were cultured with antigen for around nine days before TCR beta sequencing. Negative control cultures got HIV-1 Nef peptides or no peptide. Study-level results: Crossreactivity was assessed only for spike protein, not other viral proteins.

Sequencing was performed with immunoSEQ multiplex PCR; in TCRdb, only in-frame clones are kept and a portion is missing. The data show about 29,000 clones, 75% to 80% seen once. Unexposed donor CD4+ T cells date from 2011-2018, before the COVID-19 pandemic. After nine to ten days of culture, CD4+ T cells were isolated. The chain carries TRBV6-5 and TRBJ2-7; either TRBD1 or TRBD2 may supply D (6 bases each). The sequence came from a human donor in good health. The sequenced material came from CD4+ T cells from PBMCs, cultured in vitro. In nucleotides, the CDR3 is TGTGCCAGCAGCGCCGTGAGGGGGGCGTCCTACGAGCAGTACTTC. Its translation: CASSAVRGASYEQYF.